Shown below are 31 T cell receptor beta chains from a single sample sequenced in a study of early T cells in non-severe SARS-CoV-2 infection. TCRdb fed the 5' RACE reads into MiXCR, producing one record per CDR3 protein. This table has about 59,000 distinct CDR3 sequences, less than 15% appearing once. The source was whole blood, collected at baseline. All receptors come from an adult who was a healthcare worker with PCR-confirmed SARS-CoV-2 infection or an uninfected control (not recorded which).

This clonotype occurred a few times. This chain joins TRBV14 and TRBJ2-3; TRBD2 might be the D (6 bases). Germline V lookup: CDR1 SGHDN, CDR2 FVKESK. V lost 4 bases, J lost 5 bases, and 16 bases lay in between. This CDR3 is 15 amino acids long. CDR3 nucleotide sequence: TGTGCCAGCAGCCCCAGCGGGCTTTTGGGAGATACGCAGTATTTT. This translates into CASSPSGLLGDTQYF.

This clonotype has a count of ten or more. This CDR3 reads CASQQGQRSNQPQHF. CDR3 sequence (DNA): TGTGCCAGCCAACAGGGCCAGCGGAGCAATCAGCCCCAGCATTTT. The chain links TRBV19 to TRBJ1-5; tentatively, D is TRBD1 (6 bases). From germline, CDR1 is LNHDA and CDR2 SQIVND (reference sequence). V was shortened by 9 bases and J by 1 base, with 16 bases between the two germline ends. The CDR3 sequence is 15 residues long.

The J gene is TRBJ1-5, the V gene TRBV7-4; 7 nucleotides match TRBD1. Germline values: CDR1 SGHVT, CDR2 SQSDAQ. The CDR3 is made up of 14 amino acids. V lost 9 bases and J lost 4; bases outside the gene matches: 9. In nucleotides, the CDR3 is TGTGCCAGTAGAAGGGGGCTGGGGAATCAGCCCCAGCATTTT. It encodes CASRRGLGNQPQHF.

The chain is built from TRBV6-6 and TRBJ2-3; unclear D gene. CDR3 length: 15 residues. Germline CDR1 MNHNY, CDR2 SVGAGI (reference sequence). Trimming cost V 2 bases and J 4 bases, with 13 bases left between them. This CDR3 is CASSYPQRQSDTQYF. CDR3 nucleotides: TGTGCCAGCAGTTACCCCCAAAGGCAGTCAGATACGCAGTATTTT.

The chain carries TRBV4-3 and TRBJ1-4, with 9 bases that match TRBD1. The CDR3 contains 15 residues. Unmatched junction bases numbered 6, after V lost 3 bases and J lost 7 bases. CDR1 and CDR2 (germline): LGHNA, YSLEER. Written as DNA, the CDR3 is TGCGCCAGCAGCCAGCACCGGGACAGGGCTGAAAAACTGTTTTTT. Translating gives CASSQHRDRAEKLFF.

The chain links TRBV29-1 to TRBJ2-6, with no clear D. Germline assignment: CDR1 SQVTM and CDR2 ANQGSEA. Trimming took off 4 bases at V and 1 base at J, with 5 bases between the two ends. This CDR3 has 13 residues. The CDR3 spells CSVVGSGANVLTF. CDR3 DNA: TGCAGCGTTGTGGGATCTGGGGCCAACGTCCTGACTTTC.

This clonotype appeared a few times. The CDR3 loop reads CASSPMGVSLGLKGNTIYF. In DNA, the CDR3 is TGTGCCAGCAGCCCGATGGGTGTGTCACTAGGGCTAAAAGGAAACACCATATATTTT. The rearrangement joins TRBV7-2 to TRBJ1-3, with D uncertain. CDR1 is SGHTA and CDR2 is FQGNSA in the germline V gene. Trimming took off 5 bases at V and 4 bases at J, with 27 bases between the two ends. This CDR3 has 19 amino acids. Variable domain in full (rest from reference TRBV7-2 and TRBJ1-3): GAGVSQSPSNKVTEKGKDVELRCDPISGHTALYWYRQSLGQGLEFLIYFQGNSAPDKSGLPSDRFSAERTGGSVSTLTIQRTQQEDSAVYLCASSPMGVSLGLKGNTIYFGEGSWLTVV.

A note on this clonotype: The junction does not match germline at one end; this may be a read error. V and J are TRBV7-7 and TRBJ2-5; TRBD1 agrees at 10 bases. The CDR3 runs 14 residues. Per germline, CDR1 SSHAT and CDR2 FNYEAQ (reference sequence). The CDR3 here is CASSRQGAIETQYF. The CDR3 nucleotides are TGTGCTAGCAGCAGACAGGGGGCTATAGAGACCCAGTACTTC.

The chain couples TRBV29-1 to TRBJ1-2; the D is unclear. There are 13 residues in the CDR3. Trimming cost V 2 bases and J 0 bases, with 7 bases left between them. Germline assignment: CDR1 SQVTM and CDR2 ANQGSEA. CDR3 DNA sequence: TGCAGCGTTGAAAACCGAGCTAACTATGGCTACACCTTC. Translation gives CSVENRANYGYTF.

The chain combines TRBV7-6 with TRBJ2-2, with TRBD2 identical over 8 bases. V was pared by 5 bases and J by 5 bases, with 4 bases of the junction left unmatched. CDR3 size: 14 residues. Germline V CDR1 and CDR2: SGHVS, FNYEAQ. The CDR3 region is CASSPLAETGELFF. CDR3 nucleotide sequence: TGTGCCAGCAGCCCACTAGCGGAAACCGGGGAGCTGTTTTTT.

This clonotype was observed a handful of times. Here the CDR3 reads CASSWDSQGVYEQFF. DNA of the CDR3: TGTGCCAGCAGTTGGGACTCGCAGGGGGTCTATGAGCAGTTCTTC. The J gene is TRBJ2-1, the V gene TRBV7-6, with a weak D call TRBD1 (7 bases). Germline values: CDR1 SGHVS, CDR2 FNYEAQ. The CDR3 runs to 15 residues. V was shortened by 6 bases and J by 8 bases, with 20 bases between the two germline ends.

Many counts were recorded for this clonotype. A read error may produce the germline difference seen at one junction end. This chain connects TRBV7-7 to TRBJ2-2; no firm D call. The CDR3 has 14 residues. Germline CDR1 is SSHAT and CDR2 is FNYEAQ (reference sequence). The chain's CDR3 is CASSLGAAAGELFF. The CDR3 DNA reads TGTGCTAGCAGCTTAGGAGCAGCCGCCGGGGAGCTGTTTTTT. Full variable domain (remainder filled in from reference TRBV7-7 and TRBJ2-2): GAGVSQSPRYKVTKRGQDVTLRCDPISSHATLYWYQQALGQGPEFLTYFNYEAQPDKSGLPSDRFSAERPEGSISTLTIQRTEQRDSAMYRCASSLGAAAGELFFGEGSRLTVL.

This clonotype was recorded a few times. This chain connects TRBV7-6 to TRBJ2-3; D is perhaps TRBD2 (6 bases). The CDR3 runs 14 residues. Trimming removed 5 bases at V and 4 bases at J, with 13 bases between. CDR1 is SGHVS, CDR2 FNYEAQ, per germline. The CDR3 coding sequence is TGTGCCAGCAGCCTCGGGACTGGGGCAGATACGCAGTATTTT. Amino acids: CASSLGTGADTQYF.

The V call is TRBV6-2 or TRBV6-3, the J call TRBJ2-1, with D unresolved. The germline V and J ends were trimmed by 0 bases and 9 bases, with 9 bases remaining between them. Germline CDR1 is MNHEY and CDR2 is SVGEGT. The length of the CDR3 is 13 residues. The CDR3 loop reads CASSYSYKSEQFF. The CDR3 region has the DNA TGTGCCAGCAGTTACTCTTACAAGAGTGAGCAGTTCTTC.

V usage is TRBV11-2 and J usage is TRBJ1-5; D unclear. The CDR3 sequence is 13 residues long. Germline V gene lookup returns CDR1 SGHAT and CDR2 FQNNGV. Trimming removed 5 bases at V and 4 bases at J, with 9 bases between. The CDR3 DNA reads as TGTGCCAGCAGCCCCGTGGGAAATCAGCCCCAGCATTTT. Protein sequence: CASSPVGNQPQHF.

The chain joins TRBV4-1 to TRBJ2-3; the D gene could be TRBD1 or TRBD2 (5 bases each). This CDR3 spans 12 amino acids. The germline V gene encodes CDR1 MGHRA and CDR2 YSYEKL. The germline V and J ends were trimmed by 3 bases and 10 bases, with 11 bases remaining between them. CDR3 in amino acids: CASSQGPNAQYF. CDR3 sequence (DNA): TGCGCCAGCAGCCAGGGACCAAATGCGCAGTATTTT.

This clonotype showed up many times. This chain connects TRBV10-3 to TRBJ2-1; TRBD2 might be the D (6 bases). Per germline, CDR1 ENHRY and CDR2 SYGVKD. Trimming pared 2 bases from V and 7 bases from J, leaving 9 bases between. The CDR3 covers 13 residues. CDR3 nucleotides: TGTGCCATCAGTGAGAGCCGGGGGAATGAGCAGTTCTTC. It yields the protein CAISESRGNEQFF.

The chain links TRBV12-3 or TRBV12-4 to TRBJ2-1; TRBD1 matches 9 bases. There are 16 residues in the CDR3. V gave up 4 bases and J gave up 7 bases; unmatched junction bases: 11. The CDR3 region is CASSSMDRGKQNEQFF. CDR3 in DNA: TGTGCCAGCAGTTCGATGGACAGGGGAAAACAGAATGAGCAGTTCTTC.

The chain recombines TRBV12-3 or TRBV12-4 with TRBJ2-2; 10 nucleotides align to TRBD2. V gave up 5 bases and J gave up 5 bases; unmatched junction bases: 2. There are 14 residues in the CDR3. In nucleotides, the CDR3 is TGTGCCAGCAGTCGGACTAGCGGTACCGGGGAGCTGTTTTTT. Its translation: CASSRTSGTGELFF.

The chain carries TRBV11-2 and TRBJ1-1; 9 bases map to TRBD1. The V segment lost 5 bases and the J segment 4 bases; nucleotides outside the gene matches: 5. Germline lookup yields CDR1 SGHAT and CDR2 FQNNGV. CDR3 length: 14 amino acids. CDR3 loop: CASSPRTGATEAFF. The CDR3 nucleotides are TGTGCCAGCAGCCCAAGGACAGGGGCCACTGAAGCTTTCTTT. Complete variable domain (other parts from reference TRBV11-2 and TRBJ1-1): EAGVAQSPRYKIIEKRQSVAFWCNPISGHATLYWYQQILGQGPKLLIQFQNNGVVDDSQLPKDRFSAERLKGVDSTLKIQPAKLEDSAVYLCASSPRTGATEAFFGQGTRLTVV.

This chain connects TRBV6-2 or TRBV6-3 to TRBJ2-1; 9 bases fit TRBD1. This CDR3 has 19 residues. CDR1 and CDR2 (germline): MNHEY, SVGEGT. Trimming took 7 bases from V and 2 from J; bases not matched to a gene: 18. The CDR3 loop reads CASTPRRQGDVPAYNEQFF. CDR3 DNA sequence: TGTGCCAGCACCCCCCGACGACAGGGGGACGTCCCTGCCTACAATGAGCAGTTCTTC.

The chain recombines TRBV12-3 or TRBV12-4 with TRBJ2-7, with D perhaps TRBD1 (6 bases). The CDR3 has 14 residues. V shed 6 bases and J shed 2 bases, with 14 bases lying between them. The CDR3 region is CASSPTGRTYEQYF. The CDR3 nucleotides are TGTGCCAGCAGCCCGACAGGTCGTACCTACGAGCAGTACTTC.

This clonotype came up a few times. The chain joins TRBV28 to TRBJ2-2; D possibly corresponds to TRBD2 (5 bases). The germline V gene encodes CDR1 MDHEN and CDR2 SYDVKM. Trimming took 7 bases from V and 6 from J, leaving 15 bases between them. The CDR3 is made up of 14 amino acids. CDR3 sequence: CASTRTGSAGELFF. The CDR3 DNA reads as TGTGCCAGCACCCGGACGGGGTCCGCCGGGGAGCTGTTTTTT.

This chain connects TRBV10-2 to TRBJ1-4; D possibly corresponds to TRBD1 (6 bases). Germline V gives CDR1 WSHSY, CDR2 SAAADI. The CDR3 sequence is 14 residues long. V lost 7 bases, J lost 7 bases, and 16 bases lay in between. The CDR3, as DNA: TGCGCCAGCACCGGCGGGACATTTGGTGAAAAACTGTTTTTT. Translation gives CASTGGTFGEKLFF.

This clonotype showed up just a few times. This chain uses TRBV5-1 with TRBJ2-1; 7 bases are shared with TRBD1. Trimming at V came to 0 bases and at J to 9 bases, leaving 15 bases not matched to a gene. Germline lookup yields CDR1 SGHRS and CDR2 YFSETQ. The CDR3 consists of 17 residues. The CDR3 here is CASSLALYRGPSSEQFF. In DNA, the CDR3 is TGCGCCAGCAGCTTGGCCTTGTACAGGGGCCCCTCGAGTGAGCAGTTCTTC.

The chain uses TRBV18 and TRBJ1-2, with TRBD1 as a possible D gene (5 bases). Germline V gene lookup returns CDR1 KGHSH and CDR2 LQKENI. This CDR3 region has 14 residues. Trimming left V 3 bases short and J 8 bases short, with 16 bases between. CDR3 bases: TGTGCCAGCTCACCTGGGACTACCTCGGGGGGCTACACCTTC. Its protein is CASSPGTTSGGYTF.

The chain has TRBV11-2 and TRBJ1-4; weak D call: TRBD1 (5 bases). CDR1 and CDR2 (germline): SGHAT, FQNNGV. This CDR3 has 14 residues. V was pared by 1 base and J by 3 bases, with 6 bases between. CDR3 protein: CASSLGGSNEKLFF. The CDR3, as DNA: TGTGCCAGCAGCTTAGGGGGGTCTAATGAAAAACTGTTTTTT.

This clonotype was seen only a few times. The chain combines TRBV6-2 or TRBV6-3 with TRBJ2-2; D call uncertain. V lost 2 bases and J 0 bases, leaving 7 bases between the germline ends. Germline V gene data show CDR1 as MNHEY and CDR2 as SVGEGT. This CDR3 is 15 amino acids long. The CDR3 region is CASSYTISNTGELFF. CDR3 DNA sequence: TGTGCCAGCAGTTACACCATTTCGAACACCGGGGAGCTGTTTTTT.

CDR3 sequence (DNA): TGTGCCAGCAGCTTCCCGGGCAAAGGGGGGAATGAGCAGTTCTTC. Protein sequence: CASSFPGKGGNEQFF. V is TRBV11-2 and J is TRBJ2-1; either TRBD1 or TRBD2 may fit D (6 bases each). The V gene lost 3 bases and the J gene lost 7 bases, with 16 bases spanning the gap. The CDR3 covers 15 residues. Per germline, CDR1 SGHAT and CDR2 FQNNGV. The full variable domain, with the rest looked up from reference TRBV11-2 and TRBJ2-1, is EAGVAQSPRYKIIEKRQSVAFWCNPISGHATLYWYQQILGQGPKLLIQFQNNGVVDDSQLPKDRFSAERLKGVDSTLKIQPAKLEDSAVYLCASSFPGKGGNEQFFGPGTRLTVL.

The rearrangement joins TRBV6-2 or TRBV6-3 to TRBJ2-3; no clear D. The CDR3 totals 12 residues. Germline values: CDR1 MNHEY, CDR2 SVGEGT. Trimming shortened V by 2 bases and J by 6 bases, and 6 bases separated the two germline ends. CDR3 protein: CASSYLGDTQYF. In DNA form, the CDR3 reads TGTGCCAGCAGTTACCTTGGGGATACGCAGTATTTT.

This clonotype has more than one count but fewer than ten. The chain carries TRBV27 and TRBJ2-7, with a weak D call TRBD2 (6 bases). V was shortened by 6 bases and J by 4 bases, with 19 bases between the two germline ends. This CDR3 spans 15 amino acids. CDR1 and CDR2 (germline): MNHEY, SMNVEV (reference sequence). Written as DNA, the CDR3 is TGTGCCAGCAGACCCGGGGGTCAATATAGGTACGAGCAGTACTTC. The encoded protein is CASRPGGQYRYEQYF.